These 31 T cell receptor beta chains were all obtained from the same sample, sequenced in a study of OX40 agonist ivuxolimab in advanced cancers. The repertoire was sequenced with immunoSEQ multiplex PCR; TCRdb's copy has only in-frame clones and lacks some. The table includes roughly 110,000 clones, 80% to 95% detected once. The input for sequencing was CD4+ or CD8+ T cells sorted from blood, taken in a trial of the OX40 agonist ivuxolimab. The receptors derive from an adult with an advanced solid tumor such as melanoma, head and neck, liver or kidney cancer.

This rearrangement joins TRBV6-6 to TRBJ2-7, with D perhaps TRBD1 (6 bases). The CDR3 is 13 amino acids. Germline lookup yields CDR1 MNHNY and CDR2 SVGAGI (reference sequence). Trimming took off 4 bases at V and 4 bases at J, with 11 bases between the two ends. CDR3 coding DNA: TGTGCCAGCAGTTCCCCAGGGACATACGAGCAGTACTTC. This gives the protein CASSSPGTYEQYF.

The chain combines TRBV9 with TRBJ2-3; no definite D call. CDR3 length: 15 residues. The germline gives CDR1 SGDLS, CDR2 YYNGEE. V shed 3 bases and J shed 2 bases, with 13 bases lying between them. Here the CDR3 reads CASSAFVPNTDTQYF. The CDR3 DNA sequence: TGTGCCAGCAGCGCCTTTGTTCCGAACACAGATACGCAGTATTTT.

The V call is TRBV4-2, the J call TRBJ2-1, with TRBD2 identical over 13 bases. The CDR3 extends over 17 amino acids. Trimming took 2 bases from V and 6 from J; bases not matched to a gene: 7. Germline V lookup: CDR1 LGHNA, CDR2 YNFKEQ. CDR3 loop: CASSQHPTSGRANEQFF. In DNA, the CDR3 is TGTGCCAGCAGCCAACACCCTACTAGCGGGAGGGCCAATGAGCAGTTCTTC.

The chain carries TRBV28 and TRBJ2-3; TRBD2 matches 7 bases. This CDR3 region has 17 residues. Germline trimming cut 2 bases from V and 0 bases from J; bases unmatched to any gene: 8. Germline V gene lookup returns CDR1 MDHEN and CDR2 SYDVKM. The CDR3 region has the DNA TGTGCCAGCAGTTTAGAACGTGTACTAGCGAGCACAGATACGCAGTATTTT. Amino acid sequence: CASSLERVLASTDTQYF.

The rearrangement uses TRBV11-2 and TRBJ2-1; 10 bases agree with TRBD2. Germline CDR1 is SGHAT and CDR2 is FQNNGV. Trimming at V came to 1 base and at J to 9 bases, leaving 15 bases not matched to a gene. CDR3 length: 18 residues. CDR3: CASSLGDIASGRRGEQFF. In DNA, the CDR3 is TGTGCCAGCAGCTTAGGGGATATAGCTAGCGGGAGAAGAGGTGAGCAGTTCTTC.

The CDR3 reads CASSSGLARTREQFF. The CDR3 DNA is TGTGCCAGCAGCTCTGGACTAGCCCGAACTCGTGAGCAGTTCTTC. The chain links TRBV7-9 to TRBJ2-1, with TRBD2 matching 8 bases. The CDR3 totals 15 residues. J gave up 9 bases and V 4 bases, and 11 bases lay outside the gene matches. The germline V gene has CDR1 SEHNR and CDR2 FQNEAQ (reference sequence).

This chain joins TRBV19 and TRBJ1-1, with TRBD1 identical over 9 bases. The ends lost 6 bases at V and 3 bases at J; junction bases unmatched: 5. From germline, CDR1 is LNHDA and CDR2 SQIVND (reference sequence). This CDR3 is built from 14 residues. In DNA, the CDR3 is TGTGCCAGTAGAGAGACAGGGGGATACACTGAAGCTTTCTTT. It codes for CASRETGGYTEAFF.

The rearrangement uses TRBV19 and TRBJ1-5; tentatively, D is TRBD1 (5 bases). The germline CDR1 and CDR2 sequences are LNHDA and SQIVND (reference sequence). V was trimmed by 3 bases and J by 1 base, leaving 16 bases between them. This CDR3 is 17 amino acids long. CDR3 region: CASSIEHGRASNQPQHF. In DNA form, the CDR3 reads TGTGCCAGTAGTATCGAGCACGGCAGGGCGAGCAATCAGCCCCAGCATTTT.

The chain couples TRBV28 to TRBJ2-2; D uncertain. The CDR3 totals 16 residues. CDR1 and CDR2 (germline): MDHEN, SYDVKM. With 5 bases removed from V and 0 bases from J, the gap between germline ends came to 13 bases. The CDR3 sequence: CASSTPRNANTGELFF. CDR3 DNA sequence: TGTGCCAGCAGTACTCCCCGAAACGCGAACACCGGGGAGCTGTTTTTT.

V and J are TRBV5-1 and TRBJ1-2; D gene unclear. Deletions cut 0 bases from V and 5 bases from J, with 8 bases between. The CDR3 contains 13 residues. Germline V gene data show CDR1 as SGHRS and CDR2 as YFSETQ. For the CDR3, the DNA is TGCGCCAGCAGCTTGGTCTCTACGTATGGCTACACCTTC. Protein sequence: CASSLVSTYGYTF. The complete variable domain, with remaining parts taken from reference TRBV5-1 and TRBJ1-2, reads KAGVTQTPRYLIKTRGQQVTLSCSPISGHRSVSWYQQTPGQGLQFLFEYFSETQRNKGNFPGRFSGRQFSNSRSEMNVSTLELGDSALYLCASSLVSTYGYTFGSGTRLTVV.

The J gene is TRBJ2-5, the V gene TRBV5-1; tentatively, D is TRBD2 (5 bases). Near its end, the DNA agrees better with TRBJ2-7, so the J call may be wrong. Looked up from germline, CDR1 is SGHRS and CDR2 is YFSETQ. The CDR3 consists of 13 residues. CDR3 residues: CASSTGLSYEQYF. As DNA, the CDR3 is TGCGCCAGCAGCACCGGACTCTCCTACGAGCAGTACTTC.

The genes are TRBV5-6 and TRBJ1-2; tentatively, D is TRBD1 (5 bases). V was pared by 7 bases and J by 7 bases, with 17 bases between. Germline lookup yields CDR1 SGHDT and CDR2 YYEEEE. The CDR3 extends over 13 amino acids. DNA for the CDR3: TGTGCCAGCTGCCGGGGAAGGGGTTCTGGCTACACCTTC. This translates into CASCRGRGSGYTF.

This rearrangement joins TRBV9 to TRBJ2-1; 9 nucleotides line up with TRBD1. The CDR3 consists of 16 residues. Per the germline V gene, CDR1 is SGDLS and CDR2 is YYNGEE. The V gene end was trimmed by 3 bases and the J gene end by 2 bases; junction bases not matched to a gene: 6. CDR3 in amino acids: CASSALDRGAYNEQFF. As DNA, the CDR3 is TGTGCCAGCAGCGCTTTGGACAGGGGAGCCTACAATGAGCAGTTCTTC.

The rearrangement links TRBV7-3 to TRBJ2-5; D remains ambiguous. Per the germline V gene, CDR1 is SGHTA and CDR2 is FQGTGA. The CDR3 runs 13 residues. The V and J ends lost 4 bases and 3 bases respectively, with 9 bases between them. The CDR3 is CASSSRHEETQYF. The CDR3 nucleotides read TGTGCCAGCAGCTCCCGACACGAAGAGACCCAGTACTTC.

The chain combines TRBV6-6 with TRBJ2-7; D is possibly TRBD1 (5 bases). V lost 3 bases and J lost 7, with 16 bases in between. Germline-derived CDR1 and CDR2 are MNHNY and SVGAGI (reference sequence). This CDR3 has 14 amino acids. The CDR3 nucleotides read TGTGCCAGCAGTTATACAGGACCGTCGCTTGAGCAGTACTTC. The encoded protein is CASSYTGPSLEQYF.

The CDR3: CASRVSGNTIYF. Here the CDR3 DNA reads TGTGCCAGCAGGGTGTCTGGAAACACCATATATTTT. This sequence joins TRBV28 and TRBJ1-3; D is unclear. Trimming removed 6 bases from V and 1 base from J, with 4 bases in between. Germline lookup yields CDR1 MDHEN and CDR2 SYDVKM. The CDR3 has 12 amino acids.

The chain couples TRBV10-3 to TRBJ1-5; tentative D call: TRBD1 (5 bases). Trimming left V 9 bases short and J 10 bases short, with 19 bases between. The length of the CDR3 is 13 residues. CDR1 ENHRY and CDR2 SYGVKD come from the germline V gene. CDR3 bases: TGTGCCATAGGGACGGGGATGGAACAACCCCAGCATTTT. Its translation: CAIGTGMEQPQHF.

The J gene is TRBJ2-1, the V gene TRBV10-1, with a weak D call TRBD2 (6 bases). The germline V gene has CDR1 WNHNN and CDR2 SYGVQD (reference sequence). V was trimmed by 4 bases and J by 8 bases, leaving 12 bases between them. The CDR3 spans 13 residues. The CDR3 region has the DNA TGCGCCAGCAGTGTTGCGGGACTGGATGAGCAGTTCTTC. Amino acids: CASSVAGLDEQFF.

The chain couples TRBV27 to TRBJ2-7; 12 nucleotides align to TRBD1. The CDR3 runs to 15 residues. The V gene end was trimmed by 8 bases and the J gene end by 4 bases; junction bases not matched to a gene: 9. The germline gives CDR1 MNHEY, CDR2 SMNVEV (reference sequence). This CDR3 is CASFERDRGPYEQYF. CDR3 bases: TGTGCCAGCTTTGAAAGGGACAGGGGGCCTTACGAGCAGTACTTC.

The gene calls are TRBV20-1 and TRBJ2-3; D call uncertain. The V and J ends lost 1 base and 3 bases respectively, with 2 bases between them. The CDR3 has 11 residues. Looked up from germline, CDR1 is DFQATT and CDR2 is SNEGSKA (reference sequence). CDR3 sequence reads: CSARVTDTQYF. The CDR3 nucleotides read TGCAGTGCTAGAGTAACAGATACGCAGTATTTT.

This clone appeared once. V gene TRBV4-3 combines with J gene TRBJ1-1, with D unresolved. Germline V gene lookup returns CDR1 LGHNA and CDR2 YSLEER. V lost 4 bases, J lost 8 bases, and 14 bases lay in between. The CDR3 covers 13 residues. The CDR3 DNA reads TGCGCCAGCAGCCGTACTGGAGGAGGGGAAGCTTTCTTT. Its protein product is CASSRTGGGEAFF.

The genes are TRBV19 and TRBJ2-3, with a weak D call TRBD2 (6 bases). The V end lost 6 bases, the J end lost 0 bases, and 13 bases lay between the germline ends. Germline V gene data show CDR1 as LNHDA and CDR2 as SQIVND (reference sequence). The CDR3 totals 15 residues. In nucleotides, the CDR3 is TGTGCCAGTAGATCGGGGGTAGCTAGCACAGATACGCAGTATTTT. It encodes CASRSGVASTDTQYF.

Points on this clone: At one end the junction does not follow the germline gene, possibly because of a read error. This chain uses TRBV29-1 with TRBJ1-1, with TRBD1 matching 8 bases. The germline V gene has CDR1 SQVTM and CDR2 ANQGSEA. The CDR3 has 11 amino acids. The CDR3 loop reads CSVIGQGGVSF. CDR3 DNA: TGCAGCGTTATCGGACAGGGAGGGGTTAGCTTT.

CDR3 DNA: TGTGCCAGCAGTCTACGGGTTGGGACCTACGAGCAGTACTTC. It is translated as CASSLRVGTYEQYF. The chain carries TRBV6-4 and TRBJ2-7; no definite D call. Germline loops: CDR1 MRHNA, CDR2 SNTAGT. The germline V and J ends were trimmed by 5 bases and 2 bases, with 13 bases remaining between them. This CDR3 spans 14 amino acids.

Only one count was recorded for this clone. V is TRBV28 and J is TRBJ2-7, with 11 bases fitting TRBD2. Germline CDR1 is MDHEN and CDR2 is SYDVKM. The CDR3 totals 15 residues. With V trimmed by 6 bases and J by 4 bases, 8 bases remained unmatched. The CDR3 DNA is TGTGCCAGCAGCACTGGGACTAGCGGACCGTACGAGCAGTACTTC. This encodes CASSTGTSGPYEQYF.

The CDR3 DNA is TGTGCCAGCAGCTCCGACGACAGGAACACCATATATTTT. Translation gives CASSSDDRNTIYF. This chain connects TRBV9 to TRBJ1-3, with D possibly being TRBD1 (6 bases). The CDR3 covers 13 residues. Between the trimmed V and J ends, which lost 4 bases and 7 bases, there was a span of 12 bases. Germline values: CDR1 SGDLS, CDR2 YYNGEE.

J is TRBJ2-1 and V is TRBV27; D is possibly TRBD1 (6 bases). The CDR3 runs 13 residues. Trimming stripped 1 base from V and 7 bases from J, with 8 bases between. Germline CDR1 is MNHEY and CDR2 is SMNVEV (reference sequence). The DNA for the CDR3 is TGTGCCAGCAGTTTATATACAGGGAATGAGCAGTTCTTC. It is translated as CASSLYTGNEQFF.

V usage is TRBV11-3 and J usage is TRBJ1-1; TRBD1 matches 10 bases. The V gene end was trimmed by 1 base and the J gene end by 5 bases; junction bases not matched to a gene: 10. CDR1 SGHNT and CDR2 YENEEA come from the germline V gene. This CDR3 has 17 residues. The CDR3 spells CASSLGHGQGGGTEAFF. For the CDR3, the DNA is TGTGCCAGCAGCTTAGGTCACGGACAGGGGGGAGGTACTGAAGCTTTCTTT.

The rearrangement links TRBV6-5 to TRBJ2-1; D is perhaps TRBD2 (6 bases). This CDR3 spans 13 amino acids. V was trimmed by 6 bases and J by 7 bases, leaving 13 bases between them. Germline V gene lookup returns CDR1 MNHEY and CDR2 SVGAGI. The CDR3 DNA sequence: TGTGCCAGCAGACGGGACTCGGGGAATGAGCAGTTCTTC. Translation: CASRRDSGNEQFF.

V usage is TRBV12-2 and J usage is TRBJ2-3; TRBD1 is the table's D call, not checked against the DNA. TRBV12-2 is designated a pseudogene. This CDR3 has 16 residues. This chain's CDR3 is CASPRQWKQHTDTQYF. CDR3 bases: TGTGCAAGTCCCCGACAATGGAAACAACACACAGATACGCAGTATTTT.

The chain links TRBV6-1 to TRBJ2-4; 8 bases line up with TRBD1. J gave up 0 bases and V 1 base, and 8 bases lay outside the gene matches. The length of the CDR3 is 18 residues. Per the germline V gene, CDR1 is MNHNS and CDR2 is SASEGT. The CDR3 sequence is CASSEDETGVLAKNIQYF. DNA for the CDR3: TGTGCCAGCAGTGAAGATGAGACAGGGGTTTTAGCCAAAAACATTCAGTACTTC.